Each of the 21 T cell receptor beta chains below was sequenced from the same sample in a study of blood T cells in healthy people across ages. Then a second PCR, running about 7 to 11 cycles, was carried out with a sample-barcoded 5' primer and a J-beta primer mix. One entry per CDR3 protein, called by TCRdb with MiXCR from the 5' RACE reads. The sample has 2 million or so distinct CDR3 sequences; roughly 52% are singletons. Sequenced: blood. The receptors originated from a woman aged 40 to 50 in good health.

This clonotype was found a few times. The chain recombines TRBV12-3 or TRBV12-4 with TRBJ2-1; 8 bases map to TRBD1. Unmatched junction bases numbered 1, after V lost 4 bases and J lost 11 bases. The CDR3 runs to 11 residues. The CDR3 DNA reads TGTGCCAGCAGTTGGACAGGGAAGCAGTTCTTC. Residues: CASSWTGKQFF.

This CDR3 reads CASSLRTGQGSDTQYF. The CDR3 DNA is TGCGCCAGCAGCCTCAGAACCGGACAGGGATCAGATACGCAGTATTTT. This chain uses TRBV5-1 with TRBJ2-3; TRBD1 agrees at 8 bases. CDR3 length equals 16 residues. The trim removed 4 bases at V and 4 bases at J, leaving 11 bases unmatched. The germline gives CDR1 SGHRS, CDR2 YFSETQ.

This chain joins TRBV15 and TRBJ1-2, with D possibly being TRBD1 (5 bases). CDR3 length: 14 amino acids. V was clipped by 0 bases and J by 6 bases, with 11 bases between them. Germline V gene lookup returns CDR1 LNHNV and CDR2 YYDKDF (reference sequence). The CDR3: CATSRDGTTHGYTF. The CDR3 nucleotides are TGTGCCACCAGCAGAGATGGGACCACGCATGGCTACACCTTC. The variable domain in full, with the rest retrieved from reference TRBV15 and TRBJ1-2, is DAMVIQNPRYQVTQFGKPVTLSCSQTLNHNVMYWYQQKSSQAPKLLFHYYDKDFNNEADTPDNFQSRRPNTSFCFLDIRSPGLGDTAMYLCATSRDGTTHGYTFGSGTRLTVV.

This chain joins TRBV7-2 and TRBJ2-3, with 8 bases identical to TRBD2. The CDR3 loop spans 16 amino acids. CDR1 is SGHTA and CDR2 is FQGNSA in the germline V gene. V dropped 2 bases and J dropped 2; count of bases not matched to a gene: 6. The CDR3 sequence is CASSLSGGGPTDTQYF. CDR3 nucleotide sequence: TGTGCCAGCAGCTTATCCGGCGGGGGGCCCACAGATACGCAGTATTTT. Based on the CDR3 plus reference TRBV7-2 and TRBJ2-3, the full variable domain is GAGVSQSPSNKVTEKGKDVELRCDPISGHTALYWYRQSLGQGLEFLIYFQGNSAPDKSGLPSDRFSAERTGGSVSTLTIQRTQQEDSAVYLCASSLSGGGPTDTQYFGPGTRLTVL.

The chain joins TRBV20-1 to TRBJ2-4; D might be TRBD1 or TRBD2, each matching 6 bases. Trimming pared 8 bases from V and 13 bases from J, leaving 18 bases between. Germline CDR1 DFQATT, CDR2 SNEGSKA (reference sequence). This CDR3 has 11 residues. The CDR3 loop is CSPGGPGPQYF. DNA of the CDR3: TGCAGTCCCGGGGGCCCCGGGCCCCAGTACTTC.

The CDR3 DNA reads TGTGCCAGCAGCTTTACGTCCTTCTCCGGGGGGGCCGAAAATGAGCAGTTCTTC. Translated: CASSFTSFSGGAENEQFF. The rearrangement uses TRBV7-2 and TRBJ2-1, with 8 nucleotides matching TRBD2. The CDR3 extends over 18 amino acids. Germline V gives CDR1 SGHTA, CDR2 FQGNSA. The junction had 17 bases not matched to a gene; V was cut back by 3 bases and J by 7 bases.

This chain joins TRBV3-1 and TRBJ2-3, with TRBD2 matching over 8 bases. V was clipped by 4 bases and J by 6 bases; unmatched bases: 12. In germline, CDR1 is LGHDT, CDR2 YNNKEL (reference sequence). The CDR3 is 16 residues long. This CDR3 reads CASSLLAGALGDTQYF. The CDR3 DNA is TGTGCCAGCAGCCTGCTAGCGGGCGCCCTCGGGGATACGCAGTATTTT.

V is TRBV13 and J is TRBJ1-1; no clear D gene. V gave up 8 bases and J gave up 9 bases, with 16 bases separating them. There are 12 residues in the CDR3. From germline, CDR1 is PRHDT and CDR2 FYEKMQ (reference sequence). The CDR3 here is CASGSVGSKAFF. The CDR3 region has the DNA TGTGCCAGCGGCTCTGTGGGGTCTAAAGCTTTCTTT. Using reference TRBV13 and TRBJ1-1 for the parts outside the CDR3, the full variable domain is AAGVIQSPRHLIKEKRETATLKCYPIPRHDTVYWYQQGPGQDPQFLISFYEKMQSDKGSIPDRFSAQQFSDYHSELNMSSLELGDSALYFCASGSVGSKAFFGQGTRLTVV.

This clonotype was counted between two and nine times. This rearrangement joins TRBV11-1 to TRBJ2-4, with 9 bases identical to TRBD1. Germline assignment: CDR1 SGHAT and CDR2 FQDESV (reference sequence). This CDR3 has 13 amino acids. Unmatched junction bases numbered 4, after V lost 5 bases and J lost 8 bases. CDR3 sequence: CASSARTGDIQYF. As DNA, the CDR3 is TGTGCCAGCAGCGCCCGGACAGGGGACATTCAGTACTTC.

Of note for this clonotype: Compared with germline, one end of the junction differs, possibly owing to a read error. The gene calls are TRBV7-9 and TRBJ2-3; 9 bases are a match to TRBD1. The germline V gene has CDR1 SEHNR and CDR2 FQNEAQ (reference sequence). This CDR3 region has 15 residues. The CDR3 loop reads CSSNPETGGPDTQYF. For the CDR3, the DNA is TGTTCCAGCAACCCTGAAACAGGGGGCCCGGATACGCAGTATTTT.

As DNA, the CDR3 is TGTGCCAGCAGCTCCGGCACAAGGTCGACAGGCTACGAGCAGTACTTC. This translates into CASSSGTRSTGYEQYF. This chain joins TRBV7-9 and TRBJ2-4, with D possibly being TRBD1 (6 bases). The J call may not be correct, given that the DNA end is closer to TRBJ2-7. Germline assignment: CDR1 SEHNR and CDR2 FQNEAQ (reference sequence). This CDR3 is built from 16 residues.

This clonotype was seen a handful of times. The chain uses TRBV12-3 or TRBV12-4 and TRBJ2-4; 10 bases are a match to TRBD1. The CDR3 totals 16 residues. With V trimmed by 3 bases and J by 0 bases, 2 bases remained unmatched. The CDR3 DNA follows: TGTGCCAGCAGTTTGGGACAGGGGAGAGCCAAAAACATTCAGTACTTC. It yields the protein CASSLGQGRAKNIQYF.

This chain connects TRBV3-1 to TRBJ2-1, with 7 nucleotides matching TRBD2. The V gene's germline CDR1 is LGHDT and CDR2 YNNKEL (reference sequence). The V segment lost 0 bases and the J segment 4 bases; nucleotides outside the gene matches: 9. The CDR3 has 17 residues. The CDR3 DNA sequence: TGTGCCAGCAGCCAAGAGCCATGGAGCGGGAAATACAATGAGCAGTTCTTC. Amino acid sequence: CASSQEPWSGKYNEQFF.

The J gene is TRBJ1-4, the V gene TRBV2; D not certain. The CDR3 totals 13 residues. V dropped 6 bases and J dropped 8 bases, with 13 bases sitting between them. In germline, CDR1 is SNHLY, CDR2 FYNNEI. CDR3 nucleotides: TGTGCCAGCAGGTTGACGACCCAAGAAAAACTGTTTTTT. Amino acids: CASRLTTQEKLFF.

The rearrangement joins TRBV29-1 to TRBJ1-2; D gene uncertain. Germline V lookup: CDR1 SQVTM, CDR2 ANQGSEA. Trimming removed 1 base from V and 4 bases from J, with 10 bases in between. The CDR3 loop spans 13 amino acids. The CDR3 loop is CSVEVGFGYGYTF. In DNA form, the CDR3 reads TGCAGCGTTGAAGTTGGATTCGGCTATGGCTACACCTTC.

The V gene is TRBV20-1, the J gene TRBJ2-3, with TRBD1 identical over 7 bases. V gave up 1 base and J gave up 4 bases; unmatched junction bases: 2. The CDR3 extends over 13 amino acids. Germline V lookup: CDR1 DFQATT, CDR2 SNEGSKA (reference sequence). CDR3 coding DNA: TGCAGTGCTAGAGTAACAGGGGCAGATACGCAGTATTTT. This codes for CSARVTGADTQYF.

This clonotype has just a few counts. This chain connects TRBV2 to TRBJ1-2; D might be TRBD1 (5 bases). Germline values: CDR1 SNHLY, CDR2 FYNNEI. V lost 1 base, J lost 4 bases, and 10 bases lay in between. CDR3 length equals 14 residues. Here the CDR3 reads CASSEGRGGYGYTF. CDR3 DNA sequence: TGTGCCAGCAGTGAAGGGCGGGGCGGCTATGGCTACACCTTC.

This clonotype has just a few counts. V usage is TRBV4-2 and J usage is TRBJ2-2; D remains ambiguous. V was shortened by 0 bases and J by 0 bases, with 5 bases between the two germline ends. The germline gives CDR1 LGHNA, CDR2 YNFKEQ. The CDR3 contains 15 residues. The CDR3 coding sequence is TGTGCCAGCAGCCAAGAAGAGCCGAACACCGGGGAGCTGTTTTTT. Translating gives CASSQEEPNTGELFF.

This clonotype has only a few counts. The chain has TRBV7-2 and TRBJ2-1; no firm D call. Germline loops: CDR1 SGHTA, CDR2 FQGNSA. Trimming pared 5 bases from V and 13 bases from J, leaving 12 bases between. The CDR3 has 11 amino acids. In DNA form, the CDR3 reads TGTGCCAGCAGCCCTCGGACGGAACAGTTCTTC. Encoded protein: CASSPRTEQFF.

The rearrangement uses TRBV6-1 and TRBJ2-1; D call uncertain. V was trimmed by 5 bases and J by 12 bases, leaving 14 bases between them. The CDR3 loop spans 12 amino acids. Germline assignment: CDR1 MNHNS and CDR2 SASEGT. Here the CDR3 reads CASSSDGERQFF. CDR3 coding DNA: TGTGCCAGCAGTTCGGACGGAGAAAGGCAGTTCTTC.

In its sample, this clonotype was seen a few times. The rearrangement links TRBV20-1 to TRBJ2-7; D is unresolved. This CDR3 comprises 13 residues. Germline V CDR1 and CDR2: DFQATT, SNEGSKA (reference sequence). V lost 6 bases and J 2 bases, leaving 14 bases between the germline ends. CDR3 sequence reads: CSAPRQETYEQYF. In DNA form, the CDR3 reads TGCAGTGCCCCCCGCCAGGAGACCTACGAGCAGTACTTC.